This T cell receptor (beta chain) comes out of a study of T cell responses to AZD1222 COVID-19 vaccine. Study-level results: Reports indicate that nearly half of spike-specific TCRs are directed at unmutated variant regions. None of the repertoires were sampled until the peak T cell response had passed. Only a handful of AZD1222 recipients, five to seven in all, had baseline seropositivity. White British people made up most donors, females outnumbered males, and clonal diversity was possibly underestimated.

CDR3 length: 13 residues. V lost 8 bases, J lost 5 bases, and 15 bases lay in between. Germline V gene lookup returns CDR1 LNHDA and CDR2 SQIVND (reference sequence). About this clone itself: Its matching antigen is unknown.

Produced via immunoSEQ multiplex PCR; TCRdb's table is partial and in-frame only. The repertoire consists of approximately 110,000 clones, with over 80% occurring once and the leading ten covering around 5.1%. The sequencing used peripheral blood, collected on day 0 of AZD1222 vaccination. The receptor's source is an adult in good health. The rearrangement links TRBV19 to TRBJ1-1; D perhaps matches TRBD1 (5 bases). The CDR3 reads CASSWGGRTEAFF. The CDR3 nucleotides read TGTGCCAGTTCTTGGGGGGGAAGGACTGAAGCTTTCTTT.